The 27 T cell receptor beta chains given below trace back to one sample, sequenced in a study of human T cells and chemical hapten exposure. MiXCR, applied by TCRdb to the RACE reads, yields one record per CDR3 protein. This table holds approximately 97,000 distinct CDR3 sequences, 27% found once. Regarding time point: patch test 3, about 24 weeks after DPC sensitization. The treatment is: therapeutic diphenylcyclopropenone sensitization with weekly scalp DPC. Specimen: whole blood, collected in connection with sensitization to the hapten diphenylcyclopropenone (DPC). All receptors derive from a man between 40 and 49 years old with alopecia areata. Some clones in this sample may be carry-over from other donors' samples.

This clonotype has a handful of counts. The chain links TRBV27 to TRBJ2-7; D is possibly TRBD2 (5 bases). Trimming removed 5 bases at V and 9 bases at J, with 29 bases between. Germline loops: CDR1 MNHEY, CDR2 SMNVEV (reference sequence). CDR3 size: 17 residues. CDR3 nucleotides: TGTGCCAGCAGTAAGTTAGACGGTTGGGGTCGGGATTCGGGGCAGTACTTC. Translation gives CASSKLDGWGRDSGQYF.

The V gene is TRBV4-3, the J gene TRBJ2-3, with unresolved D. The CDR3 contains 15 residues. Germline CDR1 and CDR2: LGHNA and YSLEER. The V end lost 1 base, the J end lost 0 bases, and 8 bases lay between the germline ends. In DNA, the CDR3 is TGCGCCAGCAGCCAAGGCGGCAGAAGCACAGATACGCAGTATTTT. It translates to CASSQGGRSTDTQYF.

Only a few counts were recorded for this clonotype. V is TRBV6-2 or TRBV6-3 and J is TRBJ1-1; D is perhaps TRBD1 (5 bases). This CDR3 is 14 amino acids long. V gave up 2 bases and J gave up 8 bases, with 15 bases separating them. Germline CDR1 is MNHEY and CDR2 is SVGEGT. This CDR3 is CASSYGGKAGEAFF. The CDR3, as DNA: TGTGCCAGCAGTTACGGGGGGAAGGCTGGCGAAGCTTTCTTT.

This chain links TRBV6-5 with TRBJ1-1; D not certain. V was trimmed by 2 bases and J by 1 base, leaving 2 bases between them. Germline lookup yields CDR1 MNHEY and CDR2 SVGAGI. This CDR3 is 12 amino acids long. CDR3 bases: TGTGCCAGCAGTTACCGGAACACTGAAGCTTTCTTT. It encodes CASSYRNTEAFF.

The CDR3 DNA sequence: TGTGCCAGCAGTGAGGGGCAGGGGTACTACAATCAGCCCCAGCATTTT. Translation gives CASSEGQGYYNQPQHF. V is TRBV6-1 and J is TRBJ1-5, with D tentatively TRBD1 (6 bases). The V and J ends lost 3 bases and 3 bases respectively, with 15 bases between them. The CDR3 consists of 16 residues. Germline CDR1 and CDR2: MNHNS and SASEGT.

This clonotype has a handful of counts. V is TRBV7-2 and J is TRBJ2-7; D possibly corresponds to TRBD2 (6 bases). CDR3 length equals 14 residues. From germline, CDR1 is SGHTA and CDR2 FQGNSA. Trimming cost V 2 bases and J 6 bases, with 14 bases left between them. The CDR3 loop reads CASSLRTGESEQYF. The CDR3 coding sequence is TGTGCCAGCAGCTTACGTACGGGAGAGTCCGAGCAGTACTTC.

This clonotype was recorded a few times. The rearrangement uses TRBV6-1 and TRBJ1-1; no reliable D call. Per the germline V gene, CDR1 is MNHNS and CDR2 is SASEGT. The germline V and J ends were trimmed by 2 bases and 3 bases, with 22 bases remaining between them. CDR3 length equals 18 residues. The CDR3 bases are TGTGCCAGCAGTGAATTTAAACCTGGTGGGGAAACGTACACTGAAGCTTTCTTT. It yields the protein CASSEFKPGGETYTEAFF.

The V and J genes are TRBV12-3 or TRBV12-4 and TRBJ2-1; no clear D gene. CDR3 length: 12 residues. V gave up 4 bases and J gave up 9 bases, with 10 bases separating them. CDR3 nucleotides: TGTGCCAGCAGTTCCCGGCCAACTGAGCAGTTCTTC. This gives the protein CASSSRPTEQFF.

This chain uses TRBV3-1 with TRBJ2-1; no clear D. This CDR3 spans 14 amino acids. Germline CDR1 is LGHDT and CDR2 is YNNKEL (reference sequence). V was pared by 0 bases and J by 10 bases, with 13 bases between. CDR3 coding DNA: TGTGCCAGCAGCCAAGATCACGTCGCCCGCGAGCAGTTCTTC. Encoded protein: CASSQDHVAREQFF.

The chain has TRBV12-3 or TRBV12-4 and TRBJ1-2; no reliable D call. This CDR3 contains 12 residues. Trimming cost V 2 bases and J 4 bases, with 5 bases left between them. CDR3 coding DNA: TGTGCCAGCAGTTTATCCTCCTATGGCTACACCTTC. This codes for CASSLSSYGYTF.

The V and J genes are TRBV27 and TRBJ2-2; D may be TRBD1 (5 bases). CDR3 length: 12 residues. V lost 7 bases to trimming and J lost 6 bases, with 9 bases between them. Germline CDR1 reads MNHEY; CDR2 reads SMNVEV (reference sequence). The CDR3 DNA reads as TGTGCCAGCACCCAGGGCTCCGGGGAGCTGTTTTTT. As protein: CASTQGSGELFF.

The CDR3 sequence: CSGGQGGTKGYTF. CDR3 bases: TGCAGTGGTGGACAGGGCGGAACTAAAGGCTACACCTTC. This chain uses TRBV20-1 with TRBJ1-2; TRBD1 matches 8 bases. The CDR3 is 13 amino acids. Germline values: CDR1 DFQATT, CDR2 SNEGSKA (reference sequence). Trimming took 7 bases from V and 8 from J; bases not matched to a gene: 12.

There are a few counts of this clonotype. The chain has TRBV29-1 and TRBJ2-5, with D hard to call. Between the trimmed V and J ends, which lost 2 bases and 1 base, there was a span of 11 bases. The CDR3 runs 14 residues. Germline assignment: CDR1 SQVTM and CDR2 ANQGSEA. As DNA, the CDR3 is TGCAGCGTTGAAAGGAGTGGGTGCCAAGAGACCCAGTACTTC. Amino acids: CSVERSGCQETQYF.

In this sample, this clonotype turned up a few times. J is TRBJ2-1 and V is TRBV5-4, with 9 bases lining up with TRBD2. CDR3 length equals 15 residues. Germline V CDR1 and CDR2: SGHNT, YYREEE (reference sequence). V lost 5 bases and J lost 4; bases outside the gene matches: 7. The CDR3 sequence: CASRIAGAPYNEQFF. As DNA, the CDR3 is TGTGCCAGCAGGATAGCGGGAGCTCCATACAATGAGCAGTTCTTC. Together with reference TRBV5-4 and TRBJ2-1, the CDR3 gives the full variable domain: ETGVTQSPTHLIKTRGQQVTLRCSSQSGHNTVSWYQQALGQGPQFIFQYYREEENGRGNFPPRFSGLQFPNYSSELNVNALELDDSALYLCASRIAGAPYNEQFFGPGTRLTVL.

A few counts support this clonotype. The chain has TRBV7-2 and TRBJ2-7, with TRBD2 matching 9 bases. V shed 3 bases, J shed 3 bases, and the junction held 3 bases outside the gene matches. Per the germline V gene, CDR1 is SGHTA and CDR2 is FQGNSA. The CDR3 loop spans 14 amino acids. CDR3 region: CASSFGLAIYEQYF. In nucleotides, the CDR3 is TGTGCCAGCAGCTTTGGACTAGCGATCTACGAGCAGTACTTC.

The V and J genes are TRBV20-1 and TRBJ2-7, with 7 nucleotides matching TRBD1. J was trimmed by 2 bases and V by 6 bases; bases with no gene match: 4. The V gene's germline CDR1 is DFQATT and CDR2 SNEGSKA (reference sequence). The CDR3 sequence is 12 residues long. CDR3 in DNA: TGCAGTGCCCGGGACAGTCCCTACGAGCAGTACTTC. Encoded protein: CSARDSPYEQYF.

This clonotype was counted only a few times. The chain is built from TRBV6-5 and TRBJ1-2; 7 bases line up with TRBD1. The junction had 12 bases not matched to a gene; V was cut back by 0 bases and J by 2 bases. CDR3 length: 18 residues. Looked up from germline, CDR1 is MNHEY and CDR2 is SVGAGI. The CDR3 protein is CASSYSNRGGTWNYGYTF. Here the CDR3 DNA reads TGTGCCAGCAGTTACTCGAACAGGGGTGGGACTTGGAACTATGGCTACACCTTC.

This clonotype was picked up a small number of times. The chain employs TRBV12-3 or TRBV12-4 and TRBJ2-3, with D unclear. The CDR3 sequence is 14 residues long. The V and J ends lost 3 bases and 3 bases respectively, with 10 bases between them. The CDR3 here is CASSFLRMTDTQYF. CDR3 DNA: TGTGCCAGCAGTTTTTTAAGGATGACAGATACGCAGTATTTT.

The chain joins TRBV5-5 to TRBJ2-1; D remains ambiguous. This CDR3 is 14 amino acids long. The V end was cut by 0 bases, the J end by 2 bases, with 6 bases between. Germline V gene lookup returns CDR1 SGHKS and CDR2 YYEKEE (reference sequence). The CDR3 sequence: CASSLVETYNEQFF. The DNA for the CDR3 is TGTGCCAGCAGCTTGGTAGAGACCTACAATGAGCAGTTCTTC.

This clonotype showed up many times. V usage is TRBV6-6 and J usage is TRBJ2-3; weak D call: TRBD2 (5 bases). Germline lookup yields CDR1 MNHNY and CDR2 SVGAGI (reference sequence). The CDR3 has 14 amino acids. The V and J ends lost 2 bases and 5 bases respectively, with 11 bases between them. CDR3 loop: CASSYDQEVDTQYF. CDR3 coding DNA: TGTGCCAGCAGTTACGACCAGGAGGTAGATACGCAGTATTTT.

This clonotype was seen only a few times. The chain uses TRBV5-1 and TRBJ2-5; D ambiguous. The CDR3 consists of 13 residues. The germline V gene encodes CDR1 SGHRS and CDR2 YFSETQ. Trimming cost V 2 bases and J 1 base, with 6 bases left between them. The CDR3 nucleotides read TGCGCCAGCAGCTTCGGGCCCCAAGAGACCCAGTACTTC. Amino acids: CASSFGPQETQYF.

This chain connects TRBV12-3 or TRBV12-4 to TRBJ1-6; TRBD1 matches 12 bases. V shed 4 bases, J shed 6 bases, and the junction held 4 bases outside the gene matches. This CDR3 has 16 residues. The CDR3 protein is CASSWGQGARNSPLHF. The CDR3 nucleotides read TGTGCCAGCAGTTGGGGACAGGGGGCACGTAATTCACCCCTCCACTTT.

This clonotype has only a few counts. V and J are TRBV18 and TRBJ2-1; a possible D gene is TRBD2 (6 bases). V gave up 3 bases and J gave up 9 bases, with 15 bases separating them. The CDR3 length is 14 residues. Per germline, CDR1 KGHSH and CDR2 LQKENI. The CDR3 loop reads CASSPPGLTGEQFF. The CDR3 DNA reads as TGTGCCAGCTCACCCCCGGGACTTACGGGTGAGCAGTTCTTC. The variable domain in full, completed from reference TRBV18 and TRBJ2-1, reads NAGVMQNPRHLVRRRGQEARLRCSPMKGHSHVYWYRQLPEEGLKFMVYLQKENIIDESGMPKERFSAEFPKEGPSILRIQQVVRGDSAAYFCASSPPGLTGEQFFGPGTRLTVL.

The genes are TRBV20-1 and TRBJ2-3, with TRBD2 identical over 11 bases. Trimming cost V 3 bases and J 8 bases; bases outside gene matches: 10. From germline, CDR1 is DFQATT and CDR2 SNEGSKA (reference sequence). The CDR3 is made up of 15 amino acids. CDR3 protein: CSARDLAGGVSTQYF. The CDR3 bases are TGCAGTGCTAGGGATCTAGCGGGAGGTGTTAGTACGCAGTATTTT.

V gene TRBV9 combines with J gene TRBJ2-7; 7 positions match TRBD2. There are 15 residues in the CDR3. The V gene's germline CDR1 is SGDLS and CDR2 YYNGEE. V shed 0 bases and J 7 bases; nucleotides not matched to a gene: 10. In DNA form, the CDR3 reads TGTGCCAGCAGCGTAGAAGGCGGGAGTTTTGAAGAGCAGTACTTC. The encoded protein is CASSVEGGSFEEQYF.

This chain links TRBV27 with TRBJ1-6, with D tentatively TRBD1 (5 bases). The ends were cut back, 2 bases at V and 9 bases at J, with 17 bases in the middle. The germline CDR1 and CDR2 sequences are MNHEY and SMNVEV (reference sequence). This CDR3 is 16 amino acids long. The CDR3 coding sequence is TGTGCCAGCAGTTTACGAGGGGAAGCGATTCGTTCACCCCTCCACTTT. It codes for CASSLRGEAIRSPLHF.

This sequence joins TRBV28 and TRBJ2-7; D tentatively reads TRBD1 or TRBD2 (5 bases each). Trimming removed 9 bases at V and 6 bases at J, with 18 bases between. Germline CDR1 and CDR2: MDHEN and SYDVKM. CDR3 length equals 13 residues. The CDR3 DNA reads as TGTGCCAGTCCGGGACCCCGGTTGGGCGAGCAGTACTTC. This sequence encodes CASPGPRLGEQYF.